This T cell receptor (beta chain) appears in the sequencing data of a study of metastatic and nonmetastatic thyroid tumors. About the study: It was across blood and tumor or nodule tissue from malignant and benign thyroid patients that repertoires were compared.

This CDR3 is 13 amino acids long. From germline, CDR1 is MNHEY and CDR2 SVGEGT. Before thyroid surgery, none of the patients had received any treatment. Original processing notes: Using the CDR3 differences seen across clinicopathological groups, the authors built a distant-metastasis classifier for papillary thyroid cancer, which was meant to discriminate distant-metastatic patients. TCRdb re-called the PCR reads via MiXCR. These V and J calls rely on TCRdb rather than the paper's analysis. The sample holds around 18,000 clones, less than 25% seen once. In its sample, this clone was seen many times. A junction end diverges from the germline sequence, so it may reflect a read error.

The V and J genes are TRBV6-2 or TRBV6-3 and TRBJ2-4; a weak D match, TRBD2 (5 bases). This clonotype was sampled from a female donor with papillary thyroid cancer or a benign thyroid nodule (not recorded which). Some clones in this sample may be carry-over from other donors' samples. The sequenced sample was tumor tissue. The CDR3 spells CASSRGVGNIQSF. The CDR3 DNA sequence: TGTGCCAGCAGCCGGGGAGTTGGAAACATTCAGTCCTTC.